Following are 21 T cell receptor beta chains from one sample sequenced in a study of cytomegalovirus exposure and HLA in healthy donors. Vbeta (60) and Jbeta (13) primers were used in the PCR. Data came from immunoSEQ multiplex PCR; TCRdb stores just in-frame clones and leaves some out. The table shows some 150,000 clones, with roughly 80% occurring only once. The sample was PBMCs. The source is a female donor in good health and CMV-seronegative.

The CDR3 coding sequence is TGCGCCAGCAGCCAACTTCCAGGGATCAATCAGCCCCAGCATTTT. It translates to CASSQLPGINQPQHF. The gene calls are TRBV4-1 and TRBJ1-5, with D possibly being TRBD1 (5 bases). This CDR3 contains 15 residues. V dropped 2 bases and J dropped 3 bases, with 11 bases sitting between them. Germline loops: CDR1 MGHRA, CDR2 YSYEKL.

The chain recombines TRBV28 with TRBJ2-3, with a possible D match to TRBD1 (5 bases). This CDR3 is built from 14 residues. Germline-derived CDR1 and CDR2 are MDHEN and SYDVKM. V was clipped by 5 bases and J by 1 base, with 10 bases between them. In DNA form, the CDR3 reads TGTGCCAGCAGTACATTAGGGGGCACAGATACGCAGTATTTT. This encodes CASSTLGGTDTQYF.

This rearrangement joins TRBV6-1 to TRBJ2-7, with a possible D match to TRBD2 (5 bases). Trimming removed 2 bases at V and 3 bases at J, with 11 bases between. The V gene's germline CDR1 is MNHNS and CDR2 SASEGT. The CDR3 sequence is 14 residues long. In DNA form, the CDR3 reads TGTGCCAGCAGTGAATCGGGGAACCACTACGAGCAGTACTTC. Residues: CASSESGNHYEQYF.

This clone was detected once. The chain is built from TRBV9 and TRBJ2-3; TRBD1 aligns across 7 bases. Germline V gives CDR1 SGDLS, CDR2 YYNGEE. V lost 0 bases to trimming and J lost 5 bases; unmatched junction nucleotides: 0. This CDR3 is 13 amino acids long. Written as DNA, the CDR3 is TGTGCCAGCAGCGTAGACAGGGGAGATACGCAGTATTTT. This codes for CASSVDRGDTQYF.

Written as DNA, the CDR3 is TGTGCCTGGAGTCCCATCCCGGGAGTAGCGGGAGATTGGAGCTCCTACAATGAGCAGTTCTTC. Encoded protein: CAWSPIPGVAGDWSSYNEQFF. The V gene is TRBV30, the J gene TRBJ2-1, with 9 bases that match TRBD2. This CDR3 is built from 21 residues. From germline, CDR1 is GTSNPN and CDR2 SVGIG (reference sequence). V lost 2 bases and J lost 0; bases outside the gene matches: 20.

The CDR3 DNA is TGCGCCAGCAGCCAAGACGGACAGTCCTACAATGAGCAGTTCTTC. Its protein product is CASSQDGQSYNEQFF. This rearrangement joins TRBV4-1 to TRBJ2-1, with a weak D call TRBD1 (6 bases). The CDR3 has 15 amino acids. Germline values: CDR1 MGHRA, CDR2 YSYEKL. The germline V and J ends were trimmed by 0 bases and 1 base, with 7 bases remaining between them.

The rearrangement uses TRBV2 and TRBJ2-1; 16 nucleotides match TRBD2. V gave up 5 bases and J gave up 7 bases; unmatched junction bases: 8. This CDR3 comprises 17 residues. Per the germline V gene, CDR1 is SNHLY and CDR2 is FYNNEI. CDR3 loop: CASSSIPGLAGGNEQFF. CDR3 sequence (DNA): TGTGCCAGCAGTTCGATCCCGGGACTAGCGGGGGGGAATGAGCAGTTCTTC.

The chain carries TRBV10-3 and TRBJ2-2, with TRBD2 identical over 9 bases. CDR1 ENHRY and CDR2 SYGVKD come from the germline V gene. V was pared by 2 bases and J by 7 bases, with 17 bases of the junction left unmatched. This CDR3 comprises 19 residues. CDR3 in amino acids: CAISEPIPGLARDIGELFF. The CDR3 DNA is TGTGCCATCAGTGAGCCAATTCCGGGACTAGCCAGGGACATCGGGGAGCTGTTTTTT.

This sequence joins TRBV4-1 and TRBJ2-1; a weak D match, TRBD1 (6 bases). CDR3 length: 15 residues. From germline, CDR1 is MGHRA and CDR2 YSYEKL. The ends were cut back, 1 base at V and 4 bases at J, with 11 bases in the middle. The CDR3 here is CASSQGQGLYNEQFF. The CDR3 DNA reads as TGCGCCAGCAGCCAAGGCCAGGGGCTTTACAATGAGCAGTTCTTC.

This chain links TRBV6-1 with TRBJ1-2, with 9 bases matching TRBD1. V gave up 2 bases and J gave up 7 bases; unmatched junction bases: 11. Per the germline V gene, CDR1 is MNHNS and CDR2 is SASEGT. CDR3 length: 16 amino acids. The CDR3 DNA reads TGTGCCAGCAGTGAACGGAGCCAAAGGACAGGGGCTGGCTACACCTTC. It is translated as CASSERSQRTGAGYTF.

The chain recombines TRBV6-1 with TRBJ2-7, with 13 nucleotides matching TRBD2. Germline V gene sequence: CDR1 MNHNS, CDR2 SASEGT. The CDR3 totals 15 residues. V lost 3 bases, J lost 5 bases, and 4 bases stayed unmatched. DNA of the CDR3: TGTGCCAGCAGTGATGGGACTAGCGGGACCCACGAGCAGTACTTC. Its translation is CASSDGTSGTHEQYF.

This clone came up a few times. The chain combines TRBV2 with TRBJ2-2; 7 bases match TRBD2. From germline, CDR1 is SNHLY and CDR2 FYNNEI. V shed 3 bases and J 1 base; nucleotides not matched to a gene: 8. The CDR3 spans 17 residues. CDR3 in amino acids: CASSEGNLAVNTGELFF. For the CDR3, the DNA is TGTGCCAGCAGTGAGGGGAATCTAGCGGTGAACACCGGGGAGCTGTTTTTT.

V gene TRBV18 combines with J gene TRBJ2-7, with 7 bases aligning to TRBD1. In germline, CDR1 is KGHSH, CDR2 LQKENI. This CDR3 comprises 14 residues. V shed 3 bases, J shed 2 bases, and the junction held 4 bases outside the gene matches. The CDR3 protein is CASSPRDSAYEQYF. The CDR3 bases are TGTGCCAGCTCACCCCGGGACAGTGCCTACGAGCAGTACTTC.

This chain links TRBV6-1 with TRBJ1-3, with a possible D match to TRBD1 (5 bases). The germline V gene has CDR1 MNHNS and CDR2 SASEGT. CDR3 length equals 13 residues. The V end lost 6 bases, the J end lost 1 base, and 7 bases lay between the germline ends. DNA of the CDR3: TGTGCCAGCAGGGGGCAGTCTGGAAACACCATATATTTT. Translation: CASRGQSGNTIYF.

The chain links TRBV7-9 to TRBJ2-1, with TRBD2 matching 7 bases. From germline, CDR1 is SEHNR and CDR2 FQNEAQ (reference sequence). Unmatched junction bases numbered 10, after V lost 1 base and J lost 10 bases. CDR3 length equals 15 residues. CDR3: CASSLVGEGTSEQFF. Written as DNA, the CDR3 is TGTGCCAGCAGCTTAGTGGGGGAGGGTACGTCCGAGCAGTTCTTC.

The chain employs TRBV9 and TRBJ1-3, with 9 bases that match TRBD1. The length of the CDR3 is 14 residues. Germline assignment: CDR1 SGDLS and CDR2 YYNGEE. The ends lost 2 bases at V and 5 bases at J; junction bases unmatched: 2. The CDR3 nucleotides read TGTGCCAGCAGCGTTGGACAGGGGCGAAACACCATATATTTT. This encodes CASSVGQGRNTIYF.

In DNA, the CDR3 is TGTGCCAGCAGCTTGGCCACCCTGAGGACTTCCTACACTGAAGCTTTCTTT. Encoded protein: CASSLATLRTSYTEAFF. The rearrangement links TRBV5-4 to TRBJ1-1; D ambiguous. Germline assignment: CDR1 SGHNT and CDR2 YYREEE (reference sequence). The CDR3 spans 17 residues. The ends were cut back, 0 bases at V and 3 bases at J, with 18 bases in the middle. Supplemented by reference TRBV5-4 and TRBJ1-1, the full variable domain reads ETGVTQSPTHLIKTRGQQVTLRCSSQSGHNTVSWYQQALGQGPQFIFQYYREEENGRGNFPPRFSGLQFPNYSSELNVNALELDDSALYLCASSLATLRTSYTEAFFGQGTRLTVV.

This clone has more than one count but fewer than ten. V usage is TRBV2 and J usage is TRBJ2-1, with 12 bases fitting TRBD2. The CDR3 has 16 amino acids. Germline V gene lookup returns CDR1 SNHLY and CDR2 FYNNEI. V gave up 7 bases and J gave up 8 bases; unmatched junction bases: 12. CDR3 sequence: CASTKTSGSWGDEQFF. For the CDR3, the DNA is TGTGCCAGCACCAAGACTAGCGGGAGCTGGGGGGATGAGCAGTTCTTC. The full variable domain, with the rest looked up from reference TRBV2 and TRBJ2-1, is EPEVTQTPSHQVTQMGQEVILRCVPISNHLYFYWYRQILGQKVEFLVSFYNNEISEKSEIFDDQFSVERPDGSNFTLKIRSTKLEDSAMYFCASTKTSGSWGDEQFFGPGTRLTVL.

CDR3 amino acids: CASSFWDSLNTEAFF. In DNA, the CDR3 is TGCGCCAGCAGCTTTTGGGACAGCTTGAACACTGAAGCTTTCTTT. The chain employs TRBV5-1 and TRBJ1-1; TRBD1 agrees at 7 bases. J was trimmed by 0 bases and V by 2 bases; bases with no gene match: 4. CDR3 length: 15 residues. Germline V gene data show CDR1 as SGHRS and CDR2 as YFSETQ.

This clone has more than one count but fewer than ten. Other DNA sequences in the same sample also yield this CDR3. The chain employs TRBV28 and TRBJ1-5, with no clear D. This CDR3 is built from 12 residues. Trimming removed 5 bases from V and 11 bases from J, with 13 bases in between. Germline V gives CDR1 MDHEN, CDR2 SYDVKM. This chain's CDR3 is CASSPPSLAQHF. The CDR3, as DNA: TGTGCCAGCAGTCCACCGAGCTTGGCCCAGCATTTT.

The V call is TRBV9, the J call TRBJ2-3; D is perhaps TRBD1 (5 bases). V dropped 0 bases and J dropped 3 bases, with 8 bases sitting between them. Germline CDR1 is SGDLS and CDR2 is YYNGEE. The CDR3 covers 14 residues. The CDR3 coding sequence is TGTGCCAGCAGCGTAGTTCGACAGACAGATACGCAGTATTTT. This codes for CASSVVRQTDTQYF.